The sequence of this TCR beta chain was determined in a study of Graves' ophthalmopathy and Graves' hyperthyroidism. Notes on the study in general: Separation of ophthalmopathy from stable hyperthyroidism was achieved by a 13-signature model, at around 88% sensitivity and 81.08% specificity. Blood was where most expanded thyroid clonotypes above 0.001 frequency also turned up.

The V gene's germline CDR1 is SQVTM and CDR2 ANQGSEA. The CDR3 has 12 residues. Trimming pared 6 bases from V and 11 bases from J, leaving 14 bases between. Details on this clonotype: No antigen is known for it.

Amplified TCR beta CDR3 regions were obtained using RNA transcripts as template. First-round RT-PCR with HTBI primers preceded a second-round multiplex PCR. In TCRdb, the multiplex PCR reads were re-called with MiXCR into one record per CDR3 protein. This sample has about 1.1 million distinct CDR3 sequences, with about 35% found just once. The V call is TRBV29-1, the J call TRBJ2-6, with D perhaps assigned TRBD1 or TRBD2 (6 bases each). This receptor was identified in an adult man with Graves' hyperthyroidism. The material sequenced was peripheral blood or thyroid tissue (not recorded which). In DNA form, the CDR3 reads TGCAGCGTCCCCTGGGGGGCGGACGTCCTGACTTTC. This sequence encodes CSVPWGADVLTF.